Listed here is a single T cell receptor beta chain. This clonotype turned up a few times. Which antigen it targets is not known. Base qualities were left out, and no much larger clone turns up one base away. The instrument was an Illumina HiSeq 1500. Using fastp trimming at Q25 and MiXCR clonotype assembly, TCRdb reanalyzed the public sequencing data and kept in-frame beta chains. Identical CDR3 proteins give one entry, which carries the most common genes and DNA. In all, the sample holds around 120,000 distinct CDR3 sequences, and roughly 25% of those were seen once. The biggest ten clones account for 30% to 40% of the sample. The sample originates from a study of T cell repertoires in cytomegalovirus infection (dated by TCRdb to about 2019). Turning to the overall study: The HLA type of each donor mattered for the analysis, because public TCR beta signatures pointed to carriage of CMV infection along with the matching HLA type. General findings and caveats noted by the study authors: In the ex vivo response, HLA-C-restricted CMV-specific TCR beta clonotypes were dominant, and in two of eight donors the single most frequent clonotype came from this HLA-C-restricted group. In both this cohort and an independent cohort of 352 donors, the cumulative frequency of public TCR beta family members distinguished carriers of CMV infection plus the relevant HLA type.

Trimming accounts for 6 bases at V and 4 bases at J, while the number of junction bases matched to no gene is 8. The CDR3, from cysteine to phenylalanine, totals 15 residues. The read is trimmed to its CDR3 DNA, 45 bases read in frame from base 1. Based on the germline V gene (reference sequence), the CDR1 and CDR2 sequences are SEHNR and FQNEAQ. The specimen was PBMCs, sequenced either directly or after in vitro stimulation (not recorded which). The chain is encoded by TRBV7-9 joined to TRBJ1-5; TRBD1 aligns with 8 central bases. The receptor was isolated from a human donor in good health (CMV status not recorded). Some clones in this sample may be carry-over from other donors' samples. The CDR3 region has the sequence CASSSDRGPNQPQHF. The base sequence is TGTGCCAGCAGTTCCGACAGGGGCCCTAATCAGCCCCAGCATTTT.